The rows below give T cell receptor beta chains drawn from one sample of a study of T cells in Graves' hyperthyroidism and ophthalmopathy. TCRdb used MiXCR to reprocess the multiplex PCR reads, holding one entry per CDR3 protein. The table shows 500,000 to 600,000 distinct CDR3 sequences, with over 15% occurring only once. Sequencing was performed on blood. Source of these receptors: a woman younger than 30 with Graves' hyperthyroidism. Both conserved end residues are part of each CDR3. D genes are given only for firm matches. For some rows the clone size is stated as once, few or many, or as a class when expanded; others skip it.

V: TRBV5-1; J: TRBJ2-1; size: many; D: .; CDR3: CASSLSLGATANEQFF; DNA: TGCGCCAGCAGCTTGAGTCTGGGGGCTACAGCAAATGAGCAGTTCTTC
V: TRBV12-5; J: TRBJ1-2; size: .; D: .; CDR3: CASGAAPGNGYTF; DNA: TGTGCTAGTGGTGCGGCCCCCGGGAATGGCTACACCTTC
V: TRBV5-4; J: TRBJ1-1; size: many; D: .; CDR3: CASSPPGHRRETEAFF; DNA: TGTGCCAGCAGCCCCCCGGGACATAGAAGAGAGACTGAAGCTTTCTTT
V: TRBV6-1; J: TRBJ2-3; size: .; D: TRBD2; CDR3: CASRPSSGGPRDTQYF; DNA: TGTGCCAGCAGGCCTTCTAGCGGGGGCCCCCGAGATACGCAGTATTTT
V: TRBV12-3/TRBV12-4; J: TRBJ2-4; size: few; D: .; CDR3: CASSLLQRTAKNIQYF; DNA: TGTGCCAGCAGTTTATTGCAGCGGACAGCCAAAAACATTCAGTACTTC
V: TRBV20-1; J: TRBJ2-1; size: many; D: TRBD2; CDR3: CSANVRREDEQFF; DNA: TGCAGTGCTAACGTACGGCGGGAGGATGAGCAGTTCTTC
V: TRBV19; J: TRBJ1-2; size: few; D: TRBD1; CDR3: CASSLPPRQGRLRTNYGYTF; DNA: TGTGCCAGTAGTCTACCGCCTCGACAGGGACGGTTACGGACTAACTATGGCTACACCTTC
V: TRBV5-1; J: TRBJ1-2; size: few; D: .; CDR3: CASSYPQIGYGYTF; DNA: TGCGCCAGCAGCTACCCGCAGATAGGCTATGGCTACACCTTC
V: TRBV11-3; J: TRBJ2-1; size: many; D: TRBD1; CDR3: CASSPRDRVNNEQFF; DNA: TGTGCCAGCAGCCCGCGGGACAGGGTTAACAATGAGCAGTTCTTC
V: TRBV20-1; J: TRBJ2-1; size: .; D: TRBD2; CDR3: CSARGGTSGRAEQFF; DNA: TGCAGTGCTAGAGGAGGGACTAGCGGGCGGGCTGAGCAGTTCTTC
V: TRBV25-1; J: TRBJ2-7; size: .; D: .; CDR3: CASSEYRTTYEQYF; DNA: TGTGCCAGCAGTGAATACAGGACTACCTACGAGCAGTACTTC
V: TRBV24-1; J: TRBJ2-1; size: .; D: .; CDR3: CATSDFRRYEQFF; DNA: TGTGCCACCAGTGATTTTAGGCGTTATGAGCAGTTCTTC
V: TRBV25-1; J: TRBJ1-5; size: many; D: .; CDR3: CASSEGTKGRGSNQPQHF; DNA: TGTGCCAGCAGTGAAGGGACAAAAGGAAGGGGTAGCAATCAGCCCCAGCATTTT
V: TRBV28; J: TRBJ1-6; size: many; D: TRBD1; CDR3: CASSPGTGRGNSPLHF; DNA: TGTGCCAGCAGTCCGGGGACAGGGCGCGGTAATTCACCCCTCCACTTT
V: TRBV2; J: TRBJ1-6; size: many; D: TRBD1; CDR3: CASRAGGGNSPLHF; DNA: TGTGCCAGCAGAGCAGGGGGCGGGAATTCACCCCTCCACTTT
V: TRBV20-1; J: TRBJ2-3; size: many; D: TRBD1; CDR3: CSAKTLPGQGEDTQYF; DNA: TGCAGTGCCAAAACATTACCGGGACAGGGGGAAGATACGCAGTATTTT
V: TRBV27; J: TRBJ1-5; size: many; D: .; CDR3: CASSPQWGSNQPQHF; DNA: TGTGCCAGCAGTCCCCAGTGGGGTAGCAATCAGCCCCAGCATTTT
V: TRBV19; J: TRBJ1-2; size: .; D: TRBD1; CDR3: CASSIGDRGYGYTF; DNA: TGTGCCAGTAGTATAGGAGACAGGGGATATGGCTACACCTTC
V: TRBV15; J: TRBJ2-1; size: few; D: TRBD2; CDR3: CATSRGRVGLAVLNEQFF; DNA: TGTGCCACCAGCAGAGGACGAGTGGGACTAGCGGTGCTCAATGAGCAGTTCTTC
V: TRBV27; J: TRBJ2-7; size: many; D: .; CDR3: CASSLERAAEQYF; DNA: TGTGCCAGCAGCCTGGAACGGGCCGCCGAGCAGTACTTC
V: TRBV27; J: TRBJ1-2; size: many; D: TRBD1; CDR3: CASSLGQGKRFYGYTF; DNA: TGTGCCAGCAGTCTCGGACAGGGCAAGCGGTTTTATGGCTACACCTTC
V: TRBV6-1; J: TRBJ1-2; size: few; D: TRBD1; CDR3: CASSLIGQGASGYTF; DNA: TGTGCCAGCAGTCTTATAGGACAGGGGGCATCTGGCTACACCTTC
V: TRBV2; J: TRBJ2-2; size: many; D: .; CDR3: CASSEANAPTGELFF; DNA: TGTGCCAGCAGTGAAGCGAACGCCCCAACCGGGGAGCTGTTTTTT
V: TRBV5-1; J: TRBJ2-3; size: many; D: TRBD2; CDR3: CASSPTSGGRKADTQYF; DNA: TGCGCCAGCAGTCCGACTAGCGGGGGCCGGAAGGCAGATACGCAGTATTTT
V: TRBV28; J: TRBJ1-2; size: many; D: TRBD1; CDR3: CASSPSKDRGRGYTF; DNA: TGTGCCAGCAGTCCATCCAAAGACAGGGGGCGAGGCTACACCTTC
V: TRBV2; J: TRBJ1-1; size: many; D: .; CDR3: CASSVQGIFTEAFF; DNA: TGTGCCAGCAGTGTCCAGGGGATTTTCACTGAAGCTTTCTTT
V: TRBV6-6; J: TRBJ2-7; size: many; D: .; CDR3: CASSSSTSSYEQYF; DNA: TGTGCCAGCAGTTCCTCGACCAGCTCCTACGAGCAGTACTTC
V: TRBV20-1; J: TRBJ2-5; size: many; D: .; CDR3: CSRRAAGLLGQYF; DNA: TGCAGTCGGCGGGCCGCTGGATTATTGGGCCAGTACTTC
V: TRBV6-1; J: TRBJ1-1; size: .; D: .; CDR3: CASSEQEGTEAFF; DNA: TGTGCCAGCAGTGAACAGGAGGGCACTGAAGCTTTCTTT
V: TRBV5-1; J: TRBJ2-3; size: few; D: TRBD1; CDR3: CASSLEQGSTDTQYF; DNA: TGCGCCAGCAGCTTGGAACAGGGGAGCACAGATACGCAGTATTTT
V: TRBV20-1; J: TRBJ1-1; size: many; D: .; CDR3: CSARLAGQMNTEAFF; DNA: TGCAGTGCTAGACTGGCGGGACAAATGAACACTGAAGCTTTCTTT
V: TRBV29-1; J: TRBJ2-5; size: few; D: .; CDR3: CSAQFGGTETQYF; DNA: TGCAGCGCCCAGTTCGGAGGGACGGAGACCCAGTACTTC
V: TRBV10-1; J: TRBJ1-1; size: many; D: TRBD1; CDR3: CASSEGQGANTEAFF; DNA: TGCGCCAGCAGTGAGGGACAGGGGGCGAACACTGAAGCTTTCTTT
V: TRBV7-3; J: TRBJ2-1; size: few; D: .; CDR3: CASSPDRDSWEVQFF; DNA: TGTGCCAGCAGCCCAGACCGGGACTCCTGGGAGGTGCAGTTCTTC
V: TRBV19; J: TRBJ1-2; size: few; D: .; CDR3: CASSPGGGYYGYTF; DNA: TGTGCCAGTAGTCCCGGGGGGGGCTACTATGGCTACACCTTC
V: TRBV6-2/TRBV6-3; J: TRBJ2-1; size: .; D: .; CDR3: CASCTDGTGAYNEQFF; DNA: TGTGCCAGCTGTACAGACGGGACTGGGGCCTACAATGAGCAGTTCTTC
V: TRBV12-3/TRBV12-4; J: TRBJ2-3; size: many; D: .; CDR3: CASSHRTDTQYF; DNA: TGTGCCAGCAGTCATCGCACAGATACGCAGTATTTT
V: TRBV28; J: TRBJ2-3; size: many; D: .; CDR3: CASSFIRLTDTQYF; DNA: TGTGCCAGCAGTTTTATTAGGCTGACAGATACGCAGTATTTT
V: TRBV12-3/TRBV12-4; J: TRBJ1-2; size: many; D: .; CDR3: CASSLAPGGIGGYTF; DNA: TGTGCCAGCAGTCTAGCTCCCGGGGGTATCGGGGGCTACACCTTC
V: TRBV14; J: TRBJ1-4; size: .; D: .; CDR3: CASSTRGGEKLFF; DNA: TGTGCCAGCAGCACCCGGGGCGGCGAAAAACTGTTTTTT
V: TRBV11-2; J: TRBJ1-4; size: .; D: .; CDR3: CASSVGVGEKLFF; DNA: TGTGCCAGCAGCGTAGGAGTAGGTGAAAAACTGTTTTTT
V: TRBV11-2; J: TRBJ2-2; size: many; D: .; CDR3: CASSLVQGWDTGELFF; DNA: TGTGCCAGCAGCTTAGTCCAGGGTTGGGACACCGGGGAGCTGTTTTTT
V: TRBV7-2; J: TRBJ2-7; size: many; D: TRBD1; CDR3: CASSLALTDRGGREQYF; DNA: TGTGCCAGCAGCTTAGCGCTAACGGACAGGGGGGGTCGAGAGCAGTACTTC
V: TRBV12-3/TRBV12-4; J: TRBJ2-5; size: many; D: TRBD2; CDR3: CASSFLAGVETQYF; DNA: TGTGCCAGCAGTTTCCTAGCGGGAGTAGAGACCCAGTACTTC
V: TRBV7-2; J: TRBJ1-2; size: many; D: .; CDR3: CASSLDRETANYGYTF; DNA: TGTGCCAGCAGCTTAGATCGAGAGACGGCTAACTATGGCTACACCTTC
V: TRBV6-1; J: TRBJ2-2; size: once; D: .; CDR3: CASRSGHVNTGELFF; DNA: TGTGCCAGCCGGTCGGGCCACGTGAACACCGGGGAGCTGTTTTTT
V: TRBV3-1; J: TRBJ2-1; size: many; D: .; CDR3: CASGGIDNEQFF; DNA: TGTGCCAGCGGGGGGATAGACAATGAGCAGTTCTTC
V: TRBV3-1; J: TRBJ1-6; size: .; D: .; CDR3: CASSPRGYNSPLHF; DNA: TGTGCCAGCAGCCCCCGAGGATATAATTCACCCCTCCACTTT
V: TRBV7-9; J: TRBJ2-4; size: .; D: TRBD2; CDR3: CASSLKPPLAGGRAKNIQYF; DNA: TGTGCCAGCAGCTTAAAACCCCCACTAGCGGGGGGGCGGGCCAAAAACATTCAGTACTTC
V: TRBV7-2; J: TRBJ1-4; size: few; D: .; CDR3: CASSPVGGEKLFF; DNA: TGTGCCAGCAGCCCAGTGGGTGGCGAAAAACTGTTTTTT
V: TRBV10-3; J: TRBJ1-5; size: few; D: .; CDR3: CAISDNPGLGQPQHF; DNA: TGTGCCATCAGTGATAACCCAGGGCTTGGGCAGCCCCAGCATTTT
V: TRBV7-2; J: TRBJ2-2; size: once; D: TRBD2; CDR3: CASSLVLAGPTNTGELFF; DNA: TGTGCCAGCAGCTTAGTTCTAGCGGGGCCAACGAACACCGGGGAGCTGTTTTTT
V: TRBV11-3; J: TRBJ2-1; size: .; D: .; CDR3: CASSQDRQRIGNEQFF; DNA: TGTGCCAGCAGCCAAGATAGACAGCGGATAGGCAATGAGCAGTTCTTC